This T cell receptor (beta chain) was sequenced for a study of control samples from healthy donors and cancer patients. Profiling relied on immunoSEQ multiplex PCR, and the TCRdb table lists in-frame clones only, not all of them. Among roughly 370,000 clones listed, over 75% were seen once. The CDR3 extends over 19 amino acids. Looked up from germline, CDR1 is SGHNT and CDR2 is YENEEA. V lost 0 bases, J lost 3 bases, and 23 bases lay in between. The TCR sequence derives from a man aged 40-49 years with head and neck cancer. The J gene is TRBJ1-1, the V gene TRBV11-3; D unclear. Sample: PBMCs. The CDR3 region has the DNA TGTGCCAGCAGCTTAGATTTCCAGGCTCGGGGAGGGCCAGACACTGAAGCTTTCTTT. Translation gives CASSLDFQARGGPDTEAFF. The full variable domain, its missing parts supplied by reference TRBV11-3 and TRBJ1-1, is EAGVVQSPRYKIIEKKQPVAFWCNPISGHNTLYWYLQNLGQGPELLIRYENEEAVDDSQLPKDRFSAERLKGVDSTLKIQPAELGDSAVYLCASSLDFQARGGPDTEAFFGQGTRLTVV.